The rows below give T cell receptor beta chains drawn from one sample of a study of stem cell transplantation in POMP-related autoinflammatory disease. Assay: immunoSEQ multiplex PCR; the TCRdb copy retains only in-frame clones and omits some. The table records about 6,900 clones, roughly 87% of them present only once. The sample comprised a CXCR5-defined cell subset from PBMCs. The receptor set was obtained from a human donor in good health. CDR3s include the opening cysteine and the closing phenylalanine or tryptophan. A D gene is named only where the DNA matches it firmly. Size is stated for part of the rows, as once, few or many counts, or as a class when the clone is expanded.

clone_size	v_call	j_call	d_call	cdr3_nt	cdr3_aa
.	TRBV10-3	TRBJ2-7	TRBD1	TGTGCCATCAGTCGGACAGGGGGCCTCTACGAGCAGTACTTC	CAISRTGGLYEQYF
.	TRBV2	TRBJ1-3	.	TGTGCCAGCAGGGAGGGCGTCGGAAACACCATATATTTT	CASREGVGNTIYF
.	TRBV7-2	TRBJ2-7	.	TGTGCCAGCAGCTTAGGGGGGATCTCCTACGAGCAGTACTTC	CASSLGGISYEQYF
.	TRBV5-4	TRBJ2-1	TRBD2	TGTGCCAGCAGCCCAAGCGGGGGGAAGATGGATGAGCAGTTCTTC	CASSPSGGKMDEQFF
.	TRBV6-1	TRBJ1-1	.	TGTGCCAGCAGTGAGAGAGGAGGTGACACTGAAGCTTTCTTT	CASSERGGDTEAFF
.	TRBV19	TRBJ1-1	.	TGTGCCAGTAAATGGGGGCCTGGGAACACTGAAGCTTTCTTT	CASKWGPGNTEAFF
.	TRBV7-8	TRBJ1-1	.	TGTGCCAGCAGGGAAAGACCAGGGTTTGGGCGAGCTTTCTTT	CASRERPGFGRAFF
.	TRBV11-1	TRBJ2-1	.	TGTGCCAGCAGACAACCAAGAGGCGATTCCAATGAGCAGTTCTTC	CASRQPRGDSNEQFF
.	TRBV5-4	TRBJ1-2	.	TGTGCCAGCAGCTTTCCGGGGAACTATGGCTACACCTTC	CASSFPGNYGYTF
.	TRBV5-1	TRBJ2-1	TRBD1	TGCGCCAGCAGCTTGGAGGACAGGGGGCTAGTGGATGAGCAGTTCTTC	CASSLEDRGLVDEQFF
.	TRBV11-3	TRBJ2-3	TRBD2	TGTGCCAGCAGCCAGGGACTAAACTTTGGGACAGATACGCAGTATTTT	CASSQGLNFGTDTQYF
.	TRBV7-2	TRBJ2-7	.	TGTGCCAGCAGCTTAGCGGCAGGGAGCTCCTACGAGCAGTACTTC	CASSLAAGSSYEQYF
once	TRBV28	TRBJ2-7	.	TGTGCCAGCAGTTTAAACGAGCAGTACTTC	CASSLNEQYF
few	TRBV19	TRBJ1-2	.	TGTGCCAGTAGCCCGGGAAGGAGTGGCTACACCTTC	CASSPGRSGYTF
.	TRBV6-1	TRBJ1-5	TRBD1	TGTGCCAGCAGAACCCGACAGGGAGGTCAGCCCCAGCATTTT	CASRTRQGGQPQHF
.	TRBV25-1	TRBJ1-4	TRBD1	TGTGCCAGCAGTGACCCACCGGGACAGGGAACTAATGAAAAACTGTTTTTT	CASSDPPGQGTNEKLFF
.	TRBV4-1	TRBJ1-2	.	TGCGCCAGCAGCCAAGATCCCTACAGGGCTAACTATGGCTACACCTTC	CASSQDPYRANYGYTF
.	TRBV7-9	TRBJ2-7	.	TGTGCCGCCAGCCTCGCAGGGCCCTACGAGCAGTACTTC	CAASLAGPYEQYF
.	TRBV7-3	TRBJ2-3	TRBD2	TGTGCCAGCAGCCTAGGACTAGCGGGGGGGCAAGATACGCAGTATTTT	CASSLGLAGGQDTQYF
.	TRBV28	TRBJ1-5	.	TGTGCCAGCAGAGACATCGATCAGCCCCAGCATTTT	CASRDIDQPQHF
.	TRBV7-2	TRBJ2-3	TRBD2	TGTGCCAGCAGCACTCGGCGGGGGGGCACAGATACGCAGTATTTT	CASSTRRGGTDTQYF
.	TRBV27	TRBJ1-1	.	TGTGCCAGCAGTTTAAGAGGGAGCACTGAAGCTTTCTTT	CASSLRGSTEAFF
once	TRBV7-2	TRBJ2-1	.	TGTGCCAGCAGCTTCTGGGGTTTGTCCTACAATGAGCAGTTCTTC	CASSFWGLSYNEQFF
.	TRBV18	TRBJ1-6	.	TGTGCCAGCTCATCTCTCCGGGATTATAATTCACCCCTCCACTTT	CASSSLRDYNSPLHF
.	TRBV29-1	TRBJ2-1	.	TGCAGCGTCCGCCGGGGGGCCGGGAATGAGCAGTTCTTC	CSVRRGAGNEQFF
once	TRBV5-5	TRBJ1-4	.	TGTGCCAGCAGCTTGGAGTTAAGCAGGGGATGGGAAAAACTGTTTTTT	CASSLELSRGWEKLFF
once	TRBV27	TRBJ1-1	.	TGTGCCAGCAGCCCCGTCGGGGGTGCGCATGGTCTAGCTTTCTTT	CASSPVGGAHGLAFF
.	TRBV19	TRBJ2-6	.	TGTGCCAGTAGTATCTATAATTCTGGGGCCAACGTCCTGACTTTC	CASSIYNSGANVLTF
.	TRBV4-1	TRBJ2-2	TRBD1	TGCGCCAGCAGCGGATACAGGGGGCGGAGCGGGGAGCTGTTTTTT	CASSGYRGRSGELFF
once	TRBV29-1	TRBJ1-2	.	TGCAGCGTTGGGGGGGGGCCGGATGGCTACACCTTC	CSVGGGPDGYTF
once	TRBV6-5	TRBJ2-3	TRBD2	TGTGCCAGCAGCCCTAGCGGGACTGGCACAGATACGCAGTATTTT	CASSPSGTGTDTQYF
.	TRBV4-1	TRBJ1-5	.	TGCGCCAGCAGCCCGGTAGGCAATCAGCCCCAGCATTTT	CASSPVGNQPQHF
.	TRBV7-2	TRBJ2-1	TRBD1	TGTGCCAGCAGCTTACGGGACAGGGCTTACAATGAGCAGTTCTTC	CASSLRDRAYNEQFF
.	TRBV27	TRBJ2-2	.	TGTGCCAGCAGTCCCTCGGTTCGAGCCGGGGAGCTGTTTTTT	CASSPSVRAGELFF
.	TRBV7-9	TRBJ2-2	.	TGTGCCGGACGGGGAACCAACACCGGGGAGCTGTTTTTT	CAGRGTNTGELFF
.	TRBV27	TRBJ1-2	.	TGTGCCAGCAGCTCAACACAGGGTTTGGACTATGGCTACACCTTC	CASSSTQGLDYGYTF
few	TRBV30	TRBJ1-1	TRBD1	TGTGCCTGGAACAGGGGCAACACTGAAGCTTTCTTT	CAWNRGNTEAFF
.	TRBV28	TRBJ2-4	TRBD1	TGTGCCAGCAGTTCTTACAGGGGCCCGGGCGGAAACATTCAGTACTTC	CASSSYRGPGGNIQYF
.	TRBV7-9	TRBJ2-4	.	TGTGCCAGCACTCAGGGGACCGTGGACATTCAGTACTTC	CASTQGTVDIQYF
few	TRBV6-1	TRBJ1-5	.	TGTGCCAGCAGTGAAGGACACGCTCTTAATCAGCCCCAGCATTTT	CASSEGHALNQPQHF
.	TRBV18	TRBJ1-1	.	TGTGCCAGCTCACCGTGGGGGATGAACACTGAAGCTTTCTTT	CASSPWGMNTEAFF
.	TRBV6-6	TRBJ2-4	.	TGTGCCAGCAGCGCCGAGTTAGCCAAAAACATTCAGTACTTC	CASSAELAKNIQYF
once	TRBV6-6	TRBJ1-3	TRBD1	TGTGCCAGCAGTTACCCTGTAGGGACAGCTGGAAACACCATATATTTT	CASSYPVGTAGNTIYF
.	TRBV30	TRBJ1-2	TRBD1	TGTGCCTGGAGCGTTCGAGGACAGGGGAGCCCATCGGGCGGCTACACCTTC	CAWSVRGQGSPSGGYTF
.	TRBV5-1	TRBJ2-7	TRBD1	TGCGCCAGCAGCTTCCGGACAGGGGACTACGAGCAGTACTTC	CASSFRTGDYEQYF
.	TRBV30	TRBJ1-4	.	TGTGCCTGGAGTGGGCCGCGACTAGAAAAACTGTTTTTT	CAWSGPRLEKLFF
.	TRBV20-1	TRBJ2-5	.	TGCAGTGCCCAACTCCCAGAGACCCAGTACTTC	CSAQLPETQYF
.	TRBV16	TRBJ1-3	.	TGTGCCAGCAGCCAAACCTCTGGAAACACCATATATTTT	CASSQTSGNTIYF
.	TRBV5-1	TRBJ2-7	.	TGCGCCAGCAGCTTGGGAGGACAAGTCAACGAGCAGTACTTC	CASSLGGQVNEQYF
.	TRBV6-6	TRBJ1-5	.	TGTGCCAGCAGTCCCGACGGGGGGGCCCAGCATTTT	CASSPDGGAQHF
.	TRBV30	TRBJ2-2	.	TGTGCCTGGAGTGTACTCGTAGGAGTGGCCGGGGAGCTGTTTTTT	CAWSVLVGVAGELFF
few	TRBV7-9	TRBJ2-3	TRBD2	TGTGCCAGCAGCCCAGGAGCGGGGGGAATCACAGATACGCAGTATTTT	CASSPGAGGITDTQYF
.	TRBV2	TRBJ1-1	TRBD1	TGTGCCAGCAGATCGGACAGGGCAGGGAACACTGAAGCTTTCTTT	CASRSDRAGNTEAFF
.	TRBV6-5	TRBJ2-7	.	TGTGCCAGCAACCTCGGGACAAACCGCTACGAGCAGTACTTC	CASNLGTNRYEQYF